Each of the 2 T cell receptor beta chains below was sequenced from the same sample in a study of cytomegalovirus exposure and HLA in healthy donors. This PCR relied on a set of 60 Vbeta primers and 13 Jbeta primers. The table came from immunoSEQ multiplex PCR; TCRdb's copy has only in-frame clones and leaves some out. The table lists about 160,000 clones, 70% to 90% of them singletons, with around 6.7% in the top ten. Sequenced input: PBMCs. These receptors all come from a woman in her 30s in good health and CMV-seropositive.

The chain has TRBV28 and TRBJ1-1; 7 bases agree with TRBD1. V was clipped by 5 bases and J by 4 bases; unmatched bases: 16. The CDR3 is 17 amino acids. The germline V gene encodes CDR1 MDHEN and CDR2 SYDVKM. For the CDR3, the DNA is TGTGCCAGCAGTCCCAAGGGGGCTTCTAAGGGTGGCACTGAAGCTTTCTTT. Its translation is CASSPKGASKGGTEAFF.

The genes are TRBV10-1 and TRBJ1-4; TRBD1 matches at 7 bases. Losses at the gene ends were 2 bases for V and 3 bases for J; bases not matched to a gene: 3. The germline gives CDR1 WNHNN, CDR2 SYGVQD (reference sequence). The CDR3 length is 15 residues. CDR3 nucleotide sequence: TGCGCCAGCAGTGAGATCGACAGGGCTAATGAAAAACTGTTTTTT. It translates to CASSEIDRANEKLFF.